The TCR beta chain under discussion was sequenced for a study of PD-1 blockade in classical Hodgkin lymphoma. Using immunoSEQ multiplex PCR, the repertoire was profiled, and TCRdb retains in-frame clones only, with some absent. The data contain some 45,000 clones, roughly 90% of them singletons. Notes on the study in general: Patients starting nivolumab less than 1 year after ASCT had lower diversity and were excluded from later analyses. CD4+ TCR diversity climbed significantly by C4D1, unlike CD8+ TCR diversity.

Per germline, CDR1 SGHVS and CDR2 FNYEAQ. CDR3 length equals 14 residues. V trimming: 5 bases; J trimming: 9 bases; junction bases outside the gene matches: 11. The patients all showed relapse after autologous stem cell transplantation, while their brentuximab vedotin exposure varied. Best response was recorded as complete response, partial response or progressive disease. Concerning this clone: Its antigen is not identified.

The J gene is TRBJ2-7, the V gene TRBV7-6; 9 positions match TRBD1. This TCR derives from a human donor with classical Hodgkin lymphoma. Specimen: peripheral blood mononuclear cells (PBMCs), collected at baseline. Here the CDR3 DNA reads TGTGCCAGCAGCCGGGGACAGGGTGGTGATTGGCAGTACTTC. Residues: CASSRGQGGDWQYF.